This T cell receptor beta chain was obtained from a study of blood T cell repertoires in COVID-19. Study in general: Donors in the United States, Italy and Spain gave samples during acute or convalescent COVID-19.

The CDR3 length is 14 residues. CDR1 MDHEN and CDR2 SYDVKM come from the germline V gene. V was pared by 1 base and J by 1 base, with 5 bases between. In terms of age and location, participants ranged from roughly 18 to 95 years and lived in about two dozen US areas. Assay: immunoSEQ multiplex PCR; the TCRdb copy retains only in-frame clones and omits some. The sample has around 280,000 clones, roughly nine tenths seen once. The source material was PBMCs or T cells enriched from blood (not recorded which). The clonotype comes from a woman in her thirties or forties who had recovered from COVID-19. V is TRBV28 and J is TRBJ2-1, with a possible D match to TRBD1 (5 bases). The CDR3 region is CASSLYRSYNEQFF. The CDR3 DNA reads TGTGCCAGCAGTTTATACAGGTCCTACAATGAGCAGTTCTTC.